This T cell receptor beta chain was found in a study of blood T cell repertoires in COVID-19. Overall study: Samples representing acute and convalescent COVID-19 were sourced from the United States, Italy and Spain. The cDNA or gDNA used as material had been derived from T cells, B-cell-depleted T cells, or PBMCs.

In the study's own analysis: Counts of nucleated cells, estimated from reference gene primer amplification, were obtained. The table came from immunoSEQ multiplex PCR; TCRdb's copy has only in-frame clones and leaves some out. V and J calls and clone size come straight from that table; D and trimming were deduced from the DNA. Of 100,000 to 150,000 clones listed, over 75% were seen once; the top ten hold approximately 3.6%. This CDR3 has 16 amino acids. Per germline, CDR1 SGHRS and CDR2 YFSETQ. Trimming removed 1 base from V and 3 bases from J; junction bases left unmatched: 5. The clonotype originates from a woman aged 55-75 years with acute or convalescent COVID-19. What was sequenced was peripheral blood. The chain employs TRBV5-1 and TRBJ1-4; 8 positions match TRBD1. The CDR3 is CASSLTTGGANEKLFF. The CDR3 DNA reads as TGCGCCAGCAGCTTGACTACAGGGGGAGCTAATGAAAAACTGTTTTTT.